One sample yielded the 31 T cell receptor beta chains listed below, sequenced in a study of T cells in Graves' hyperthyroidism and ophthalmopathy. Amplification of TCR beta CDR3 regions was performed using RNA transcripts as template. Primed by the HTBI set, a first-round RT-PCR was run on the TCR CDR3. Using its own MiXCR run on the multiplex PCR reads, TCRdb lists one record per CDR3 protein. The profile shows 500,000 to 650,000 distinct CDR3 sequences, approximately 17% of them singletons. Material: blood. Receptor source: a young woman with Graves' ophthalmopathy.

The J gene is TRBJ2-5, the V gene TRBV29-1; D is perhaps TRBD1 (6 bases). Per the germline V gene, CDR1 is SQVTM and CDR2 is ANQGSEA. This CDR3 has 14 amino acids. V was shortened by 1 base and J by 2 bases, with 11 bases between the two germline ends. CDR3 nucleotides: TGCAGCGTTGAAGGGTTGGGACAACAAGAGACCCAGTACTTC. Translated, it gives CSVEGLGQQETQYF.

The rearrangement uses TRBV5-8 and TRBJ1-2; D gene unclear. Trimming pared 4 bases from V and 8 bases from J, leaving 15 bases between. The germline gives CDR1 SGHTS, CDR2 YDEGEE. This CDR3 has 13 residues. The CDR3 nucleotides are TGTGCCAGCAGCCCCGCCGACCGGGGAGGCTACACCTTC. It codes for CASSPADRGGYTF. Supplemented by reference TRBV5-8 and TRBJ1-2, the full variable domain reads EAGVTQSPTHLIKTRGQQATLRCSPISGHTSVYWYQQALGLGLQFLLWYDEGEERNRGNFPPRFSGRQFPNYSSELNVNALELEDSALYLCASSPADRGGYTFGSGTRLTVV.

This rearrangement joins TRBV6-2 or TRBV6-3 to TRBJ2-7, with D perhaps TRBD2 (5 bases). CDR3 size: 11 residues. V was pared by 10 bases and J by 4 bases, with 11 bases between. Germline CDR1 MNHEY, CDR2 SVGEGT. The CDR3 bases are TGTGCCACCGGACTTTATTACGAGCAGTACTTC. It is translated as CATGLYYEQYF.

This clonotype was found a few times. The chain has TRBV11-2 and TRBJ1-1; no clear D. The CDR3 runs 16 residues. V lost 5 bases, J lost 6 bases, and 22 bases lay in between. Looked up from germline, CDR1 is SGHAT and CDR2 is FQNNGV. The CDR3 spells CASSPYLFRKSAEAFF. CDR3 in DNA: TGTGCCAGCAGCCCGTACTTGTTTCGAAAGTCTGCTGAAGCTTTCTTT.

In its sample, this clonotype was seen many times. The chain combines TRBV28 with TRBJ2-7; D may match TRBD1 or TRBD2 (6 bases each). Germline CDR1 and CDR2: MDHEN and SYDVKM. This CDR3 contains 15 residues. V was pared by 7 bases and J by 2 bases, with 18 bases between. The CDR3 loop is CASTAVGGDTYEQYF. The CDR3 DNA follows: TGTGCCAGCACTGCGGTGGGCGGGGACACCTACGAGCAGTACTTC.

This clonotype was picked up many times. V is TRBV28 and J is TRBJ2-7, with 8 bases fitting TRBD1. V trimming: 7 bases; J trimming: 0 bases; junction bases outside the gene matches: 5. The CDR3 contains 14 residues. CDR1 and CDR2 (germline): MDHEN, SYDVKM. The CDR3 DNA reads TGTGCCAGCACTGGACAGGGACTCTCCTACGAGCAGTACTTC. Translation gives CASTGQGLSYEQYF.

The chain is built from TRBV4-1 and TRBJ2-1; no definite D call. The CDR3 runs to 16 residues. The ends were cut back, 0 bases at V and 4 bases at J, with 13 bases in the middle. Per the germline V gene, CDR1 is MGHRA and CDR2 is YSYEKL. The CDR3 loop reads CASSQEVVIGYNEQFF. CDR3 sequence (DNA): TGCGCCAGCAGCCAAGAAGTAGTCATCGGATACAATGAGCAGTTCTTC.

V gene TRBV2 combines with J gene TRBJ2-3; 7 bases agree with TRBD2. V gave up 6 bases and J gave up 6 bases; unmatched junction bases: 18. This CDR3 comprises 17 residues. The V gene's germline CDR1 is SNHLY and CDR2 FYNNEI. Here the CDR3 reads CASSRTPWGGGLDTQYF. The CDR3, as DNA: TGTGCCAGCAGCAGGACCCCTTGGGGGGGGGGTCTGGATACGCAGTATTTT. The variable domain in full, completed from reference TRBV2 and TRBJ2-3, reads EPEVTQTPSHQVTQMGQEVILRCVPISNHLYFYWYRQILGQKVEFLVSFYNNEISEKSEIFDDQFSVERPDGSNFTLKIRSTKLEDSAMYFCASSRTPWGGGLDTQYFGPGTRLTVL.

The chain is built from TRBV4-2 and TRBJ2-3; 10 nucleotides match TRBD2. Trimming cost V 0 bases and J 3 bases; bases outside gene matches: 9. This CDR3 spans 18 amino acids. The V gene's germline CDR1 is LGHNA and CDR2 YNFKEQ. DNA for the CDR3: TGTGCCAGCAGCCAAGAAAGCGGGGGGGCTAAGAATACAGATACGCAGTATTTT. Amino acids: CASSQESGGAKNTDTQYF.

The table lists this clonotype with many counts. This chain uses TRBV3-1 with TRBJ1-6; D ambiguous. The V and J ends lost 4 bases and 0 bases respectively, with 7 bases between them. Germline lookup yields CDR1 LGHDT and CDR2 YNNKEL (reference sequence). The CDR3 is 15 residues long. The CDR3 DNA reads as TGTGCCAGCAGCCCACAGAGCTCCTATAATTCACCCCTCCACTTT. The encoded protein is CASSPQSSYNSPLHF.

This clonotype was seen more than once but under ten times. The rearrangement links TRBV29-1 to TRBJ2-7; D could derive from TRBD1 or TRBD2 (5 bases each). Germline values: CDR1 SQVTM, CDR2 ANQGSEA. The ends were cut back, 4 bases at V and 4 bases at J, with 17 bases in the middle. This CDR3 comprises 14 residues. This CDR3 is CSVVVDTRGYEQYF. CDR3 in DNA: TGCAGCGTTGTGGTGGATACGAGGGGTTACGAGCAGTACTTC.

This clonotype was seen only a few times. The chain carries TRBV7-2 and TRBJ1-2; D unresolved. CDR1 SGHTA and CDR2 FQGNSA come from the germline V gene. The CDR3 has 14 residues. Trimming removed 1 base from V and 3 bases from J, with 9 bases in between. Here the CDR3 reads CASSLVREYYGYTF. The DNA of the CDR3 is TGTGCCAGCAGCTTAGTAAGAGAGTACTATGGCTACACCTTC.

This clonotype has at least ten counts. The rearrangement links TRBV20-1 to TRBJ2-3; 11 bases are shared with TRBD2. The germline CDR1 and CDR2 sequences are DFQATT and SNEGSKA (reference sequence). After removal of 0 bases from V and 2 bases from J, the junction contained 13 bases not matched to a gene. CDR3 length: 19 amino acids. CDR3 region: CSARDFGLAGGPYTDTQYF. In DNA, the CDR3 is TGCAGTGCTAGAGATTTTGGGCTAGCGGGAGGCCCATACACAGATACGCAGTATTTT.

This clonotype was seen many times. The genes are TRBV11-2 and TRBJ2-2; D is uncertain. From germline, CDR1 is SGHAT and CDR2 FQNNGV. Trimming removed 2 bases at V and 6 bases at J, with 10 bases between. The CDR3 length is 14 residues. This chain's CDR3 is CASSLTPKPGELFF. The CDR3 DNA is TGTGCCAGCAGCTTAACTCCCAAGCCCGGGGAGCTGTTTTTT.

The CDR3 is CATSDGQGIGQPQHF. The CDR3 DNA follows: TGTGCCACCAGTGATGGACAGGGGATAGGTCAGCCCCAGCATTTT. The V gene is TRBV24-1, the J gene TRBJ1-5, with 9 bases matching TRBD1. The V segment lost 3 bases and the J segment 6 bases; nucleotides outside the gene matches: 5. The CDR3 sequence is 15 residues long. Germline CDR1 is KGHDR and CDR2 is SFDVKD.

This clonotype was detected a few times. The V and J genes are TRBV10-3 and TRBJ2-1, with 10 bases identical to TRBD1. V trimming: 4 bases; J trimming: 7 bases; junction bases outside the gene matches: 7. CDR1 is ENHRY and CDR2 is SYGVKD in the germline V gene. CDR3 length: 15 residues. CDR3 nucleotides: TGTGCCATCAGTGCGCCGGGACAGGGGTTTAATGAGCAGTTCTTC. Translation gives CAISAPGQGFNEQFF.

The CDR3 reads CASSPPGASDYGYTF. As DNA, the CDR3 is TGTGCCAGCAGCCCTCCCGGGGCCTCGGACTATGGCTACACCTTC. This chain connects TRBV16 to TRBJ1-2, with D possibly being TRBD1 (5 bases). Deletions cut 4 bases from V and 3 bases from J, with 15 bases between. The CDR3 contains 15 residues. Germline CDR1 is KGHSY and CDR2 is FQNENV. Variable domain in full (rest from reference TRBV16 and TRBJ1-2): GEEVAQTPKHLVRGEGQKAKLYCAPIKGHSYVFWYQQVLKNEFKFLISFQNENVFDETGMPKERFSAKCLPNSPCSLEIQATKLEDSAVYFCASSPPGASDYGYTFGSGTRLTVV.

Remarks on this clonotype: The junction differs from germline at one of its ends, possibly a read error. The chain carries TRBV7-9 and TRBJ2-3; no clear D. Germline lookup yields CDR1 SEHNR and CDR2 FQNEAQ (reference sequence). The CDR3 contains 16 residues. This CDR3 is CASRLDPGLGNDTQYF. In DNA form, the CDR3 reads TGTGCCAGCAGATTAGACCCCGGCCTCGGAAACGATACGCAGTATTTT.

This chain links TRBV4-1 with TRBJ1-2; unclear D gene. V was pared by 3 bases and J by 1 base, with 18 bases between. CDR1 and CDR2 (germline): MGHRA, YSYEKL. The CDR3 is made up of 17 amino acids. CDR3 region: CASSHPVGGAHNYGYTF. CDR3 DNA: TGCGCCAGCAGCCATCCCGTAGGAGGCGCGCATAACTATGGCTACACCTTC.

J is TRBJ1-5 and V is TRBV27, with D possibly being TRBD1 (6 bases). Trimming removed 10 bases at V and 3 bases at J, with 19 bases between. Germline V lookup: CDR1 MNHEY, CDR2 SMNVEV (reference sequence). The CDR3 is 15 residues long. The CDR3 DNA follows: TGTGCCACGGGGGAGGGCAGGGGTAACAATCAGCCCCAGCATTTT. This sequence encodes CATGEGRGNNQPQHF.

At least ten counts were recorded for this clonotype. The chain couples TRBV7-8 to TRBJ2-7; D remains unclear. CDR1 and CDR2 (germline): SGHVS, FQNEAQ. The V gene lost 2 bases and the J gene lost 2 bases, with 7 bases spanning the gap. The CDR3 loop spans 13 amino acids. This chain's CDR3 is CASSLQKPYEQYF. The CDR3 DNA reads as TGTGCCAGCAGCTTACAGAAACCCTACGAGCAGTACTTC.

This clonotype was seen at least ten times. The chain couples TRBV28 to TRBJ2-7; TRBD1 agrees at 10 bases. The CDR3 is 16 residues long. Unmatched junction bases numbered 13, after V lost 6 bases and J lost 5 bases. CDR1 MDHEN and CDR2 SYDVKM come from the germline V gene. CDR3 sequence: CASRQTGTGVYHEQYF. The CDR3 DNA is TGTGCCAGCAGACAGACCGGGACAGGGGTTTACCACGAGCAGTACTTC. Filled out from reference TRBV28 and TRBJ2-7, the complete variable domain reads DVKVTQSSRYLVKRTGEKVFLECVQDMDHENMFWYRQDPGLGLRLIYFSYDVKMKEKGDIPEGYSVSREKKERFSLILESASTNQTSMYLCASRQTGTGVYHEQYFGPGTRLTVT.

This clonotype was detected many times. This chain links TRBV28 with TRBJ2-7; 10 bases line up with TRBD1. The CDR3 has 15 amino acids. V lost 3 bases to trimming and J lost 6 bases; unmatched junction nucleotides: 8. Germline CDR1 and CDR2: MDHEN and SYDVKM. Here the CDR3 reads CASSFRGQGLFEQYF. The CDR3 nucleotides read TGTGCCAGCAGTTTCAGGGGACAGGGGCTGTTCGAGCAGTACTTC. Together with reference TRBV28 and TRBJ2-7, the CDR3 gives the full variable domain: DVKVTQSSRYLVKRTGEKVFLECVQDMDHENMFWYRQDPGLGLRLIYFSYDVKMKEKGDIPEGYSVSREKKERFSLILESASTNQTSMYLCASSFRGQGLFEQYFGPGTRLTVT.

This clonotype came up a few times. The chain links TRBV5-6 to TRBJ1-6; D is uncertain. The length of the CDR3 is 12 residues. The germline V gene encodes CDR1 SGHDT and CDR2 YYEEEE. Trimming shortened V by 1 base and J by 9 bases, and 5 bases separated the two germline ends. CDR3 protein: CASSLTLSPLHF. In DNA form, the CDR3 reads TGTGCCAGCAGCTTGACACTTTCACCCCTCCACTTT.

As concerns this clonotype: Just one base apart from a much larger clone, this may be a read error. V usage is TRBV6-1 and J usage is TRBJ1-2, with D tentatively TRBD1 (6 bases). V gave up 0 bases and J gave up 8 bases, with 13 bases separating them. This CDR3 region has 14 residues. The germline gives CDR1 MNHNS, CDR2 SASEGT. CDR3 amino acids: CASSEARGAGGYTF. The CDR3 DNA reads TGTGCCAGCAGTGAAGCTCGGGGGGCGGGAGGCTACACCTTC.

This clonotype has a count of ten or more. The chain employs TRBV28 and TRBJ2-7; D gene uncertain. The CDR3 contains 15 residues. V was pared by 5 bases and J by 2 bases, with 16 bases between. The germline V gene has CDR1 MDHEN and CDR2 SYDVKM. The CDR3 sequence is CASSLDGALTYEQYF. CDR3 nucleotide sequence: TGTGCCAGCAGTCTGGACGGCGCATTGACCTACGAGCAGTACTTC.

This sequence joins TRBV29-1 and TRBJ1-6; D is undetermined. This CDR3 is 13 amino acids long. The germline V gene has CDR1 SQVTM and CDR2 ANQGSEA. V lost 4 bases and J lost 13, with 17 bases in between. CDR3 region: CSVVKGTEGPLHF. DNA for the CDR3: TGCAGCGTTGTAAAGGGTACCGAGGGTCCCCTCCACTTT. Based on the CDR3 plus reference TRBV29-1 and TRBJ1-6, the full variable domain is SAVISQKPSRDICQRGTSLTIQCQVDSQVTMMFWYRQQPGQSLTLIATANQGSEATYESGFVIDKFPISRPNLTFSTLTVSNMSPEDSSIYLCSVVKGTEGPLHFGNGTRLTVT.

The chain recombines TRBV11-2 with TRBJ2-7, with D possibly TRBD1 on 6 matching bases. The V and J ends lost 3 bases and 7 bases respectively, with 13 bases between them. Germline V lookup: CDR1 SGHAT, CDR2 FQNNGV. The length of the CDR3 is 13 residues. CDR3 in amino acids: CASSLTEGVEQYF. The CDR3 DNA reads as TGTGCCAGCAGCTTGACCGAGGGGGTTGAGCAGTACTTC.

This clonotype was detected ten times or more. This chain uses TRBV30 with TRBJ2-3; TRBD2 matches at 9 bases. V lost 2 bases to trimming and J lost 5 bases; unmatched junction nucleotides: 14. Germline V gene data show CDR1 as GTSNPN and CDR2 as SVGIG (reference sequence). The CDR3 length is 17 residues. CDR3 sequence: CAWSLGRLADSGDTQYF. For the CDR3, the DNA is TGTGCCTGGAGTCTTGGAAGACTAGCGGATTCGGGAGATACGCAGTATTTT.

Many counts were recorded for this clonotype. The rearrangement links TRBV30 to TRBJ1-5; 8 bases agree with TRBD1. The length of the CDR3 is 13 residues. CDR1 and CDR2 (germline): GTSNPN, SVGIG (reference sequence). The V and J ends lost 5 bases and 5 bases, in that order; junction bases with no gene match: 5. The CDR3 DNA reads as TGTGCCTGGTCGAAACAGGGGGATCAGCCCCAGCATTTT. Protein sequence: CAWSKQGDQPQHF.

This clonotype showed up just a few times. V is TRBV9 and J is TRBJ2-2; D gene unclear. CDR1 and CDR2 from the germline V gene are SGDLS and YYNGEE. This CDR3 contains 12 residues. V was cut by 4 bases and J by 8 bases, with 9 bases left in between. CDR3 amino acids: CASSSTSGELFF. The CDR3 coding sequence is TGTGCCAGCAGCTCGACTTCGGGGGAGCTGTTTTTT.